A single sample gave rise to the 24 T cell receptor beta chains below, sequenced in a study of T-cell memory formation after mild COVID-19. One entry per CDR3 protein, called by TCRdb with MiXCR from the 5' RACE reads. The data contain around 250,000 distinct CDR3 sequences, 8.5% to 9.5% of them singletons. Material: PBMCs or a T cell subset sorted from them (not recorded which). These receptor sequences come from a man between 18 and 29 years old who had mild COVID-19 (a few samples of this study predate the infection). Cell type and time point are not known.

This clonotype was seen ten or more times. The chain employs TRBV7-2 and TRBJ1-2; tentatively, D is TRBD1 (5 bases). From germline, CDR1 is SGHTA and CDR2 FQGNSA. Deletions cut 0 bases from V and 4 bases from J, with 12 bases between. The CDR3 covers 15 residues. CDR3 amino acids: CASSLARRQSYGYTF. In DNA, the CDR3 is TGTGCCAGCAGCTTAGCGCGGAGACAGTCCTATGGCTACACCTTC.

This chain uses TRBV7-2 with TRBJ2-7; 8 bases agree with TRBD2. The V segment lost 5 bases and the J segment 1 base; nucleotides outside the gene matches: 7. CDR1 SGHTA and CDR2 FQGNSA come from the germline V gene. The CDR3 is 15 residues long. CDR3 bases: TGTGCCAGCAGCCCCCGGGTAGCGGGGTCCTACGAGCAGTACTTC. Translation gives CASSPRVAGSYEQYF.

This clonotype was counted between two and nine times. This sequence joins TRBV5-1 and TRBJ1-1; the D is unclear. Trimming took 1 base from V and 0 from J, leaving 19 bases between them. CDR3 length: 18 amino acids. Germline-derived CDR1 and CDR2 are SGHRS and YFSETQ. The CDR3 spells CASSLRSQSSLLNTEAFF. CDR3 sequence (DNA): TGCGCCAGCAGCTTGCGGTCACAGAGTTCGTTGTTGAACACTGAAGCTTTCTTT. The whole variable domain, filled in from reference TRBV5-1 and TRBJ1-1, reads KAGVTQTPRYLIKTRGQQVTLSCSPISGHRSVSWYQQTPGQGLQFLFEYFSETQRNKGNFPGRFSGRQFSNSRSEMNVSTLELGDSALYLCASSLRSQSSLLNTEAFFGQGTRLTVV.

Only a few counts were recorded for this clonotype. V and J are TRBV11-3 and TRBJ2-3; 8 nucleotides match TRBD2. J was trimmed by 2 bases and V by 4 bases; bases with no gene match: 5. This CDR3 region has 15 residues. The V gene's germline CDR1 is SGHNT and CDR2 YENEEA. The CDR3 bases are TGTGCCAGCAGCTCACTAGCGGACGCCACAGATACGCAGTATTTT. Translated, it gives CASSSLADATDTQYF.

The chain recombines TRBV7-2 with TRBJ2-1, with TRBD1 identical over 7 bases. The junction had 10 bases not matched to a gene; V was cut back by 6 bases and J by 5 bases. From germline, CDR1 is SGHTA and CDR2 FQGNSA. The CDR3 covers 15 residues. CDR3 loop: CASSSTGTVDNEQFF. In DNA, the CDR3 is TGTGCCAGCAGTTCAACCGGGACAGTCGACAATGAGCAGTTCTTC. The whole variable domain, remainder taken from reference TRBV7-2 and TRBJ2-1, is GAGVSQSPSNKVTEKGKDVELRCDPISGHTALYWYRQSLGQGLEFLIYFQGNSAPDKSGLPSDRFSAERTGGSVSTLTIQRTQQEDSAVYLCASSSTGTVDNEQFFGPGTRLTVL.

This clonotype has just a few counts. V and J are TRBV6-6 and TRBJ2-1, with no clear D. This CDR3 is built from 15 residues. V lost 0 bases, J lost 4 bases, and 10 bases lay in between. Germline values: CDR1 MNHNY, CDR2 SVGAGI (reference sequence). CDR3 nucleotides: TGTGCCAGCAGTTACTCTCTGGAGTCGTACAATGAGCAGTTCTTC. Encoded protein: CASSYSLESYNEQFF.

The sample holds a few counts of this clonotype. The chain employs TRBV7-9 and TRBJ2-5; D gene uncertain. Germline CDR1 is SEHNR and CDR2 is FQNEAQ (reference sequence). The CDR3 spans 14 residues. V lost 5 bases to trimming and J lost 5 bases, with 15 bases between them. CDR3 in DNA: TGTGCCAGCAGCCGAGAAGAGACACGGGAGACCCAGTACTTC. Its protein product is CASSREETRETQYF.

The V and J genes are TRBV20-1 and TRBJ2-3; D remains unclear. The V gene lost 3 bases and the J gene lost 2 bases, with 9 bases spanning the gap. Germline V gives CDR1 DFQATT, CDR2 SNEGSKA (reference sequence). This CDR3 has 13 residues. The CDR3 protein is CSASASTTDTQYF. The CDR3 region has the DNA TGCAGTGCTAGTGCCTCAACCACAGATACGCAGTATTTT.

This clonotype has just a few counts. The chain carries TRBV4-2 and TRBJ2-1; 8 bases fit TRBD1. The CDR3 consists of 15 residues. Germline CDR1 LGHNA, CDR2 YNFKEQ. V shed 0 bases, J shed 6 bases, and the junction held 4 bases outside the gene matches. CDR3 residues: CASSQDPTGGNEQFF. The DNA for the CDR3 is TGTGCCAGCAGCCAAGATCCAACAGGGGGCAATGAGCAGTTCTTC.

This clonotype was counted a few times. The V and J genes are TRBV9 and TRBJ2-1, with 8 bases lining up with TRBD2. The CDR3 spans 15 residues. CDR1 is SGDLS and CDR2 is YYNGEE in the germline V gene. V was clipped by 1 base and J by 2 bases; unmatched bases: 2. This chain's CDR3 is CASSVSSGPYNEQFF. Written as DNA, the CDR3 is TGTGCCAGCAGCGTATCTAGCGGGCCCTACAATGAGCAGTTCTTC.

There are a few counts of this clonotype. This rearrangement joins TRBV27 to TRBJ2-5; D ambiguous. Per germline, CDR1 MNHEY and CDR2 SMNVEV (reference sequence). The V end was cut by 0 bases, the J end by 7 bases, with 15 bases between. This CDR3 has 15 amino acids. The CDR3: CASSLSNSHWGTQYF. The CDR3, as DNA: TGTGCCAGCAGTTTATCGAACAGTCACTGGGGGACCCAGTACTTC.

This clonotype was detected only a few times. The chain has TRBV6-5 and TRBJ1-5, with D perhaps matching TRBD1 (6 bases). The CDR3 consists of 13 residues. V lost 6 bases and J lost 1, with 7 bases in between. CDR1 and CDR2 (germline): MNHEY, SVGAGI. CDR3 loop: CASSTGSNQPQHF. In DNA form, the CDR3 reads TGTGCCAGCAGCACAGGGAGCAATCAGCCCCAGCATTTT.

The chain joins TRBV12-3 or TRBV12-4 to TRBJ2-5; D not resolved. The CDR3 spans 14 residues. The V gene lost 3 bases and the J gene lost 4 bases, with 12 bases spanning the gap. The CDR3 loop reads CASSLQVVGETQYF. The CDR3 DNA follows: TGTGCCAGCAGTTTGCAGGTTGTGGGAGAGACCCAGTACTTC.

At least ten counts were recorded for this clonotype. The chain combines TRBV13 with TRBJ1-2; no clear D. The V and J ends lost 3 bases and 1 base respectively, with 15 bases between them. Germline CDR1 is PRHDT and CDR2 is FYEKMQ (reference sequence). The CDR3 runs 16 residues. CDR3 sequence: CASSFGSSGVNYGYTF. DNA for the CDR3: TGTGCCAGCAGCTTCGGATCCAGTGGGGTTAACTATGGCTACACCTTC.

This clonotype occurred a few times. The gene calls are TRBV4-1 and TRBJ1-1; D may be TRBD1 (6 bases). The CDR3 spans 14 residues. V was trimmed by 1 base and J by 7 bases, leaving 13 bases between them. Germline loops: CDR1 MGHRA, CDR2 YSYEKL. CDR3 nucleotides: TGCGCCAGCAGCCAAGCTCGAATAGGGGGTGAAGCTTTCTTT. Protein sequence: CASSQARIGGEAFF.

This clonotype was seen more than once but under ten times. The chain combines TRBV20-1 with TRBJ1-1; no clear D. Per the germline V gene, CDR1 is DFQATT and CDR2 is SNEGSKA (reference sequence). There are 14 residues in the CDR3. The ends were cut back, 6 bases at V and 4 bases at J, with 18 bases in the middle. The CDR3 DNA reads as TGCAGTGCCCCGATGGTGAGGGATGGCACTGAAGCTTTCTTT. It translates to CSAPMVRDGTEAFF.

This clonotype came up a few times. CDR3 loop: CASGHLRGYTF. CDR3 coding DNA: TGTGCCAGCGGTCACCTGAGGGGCTACACCTTC. The chain recombines TRBV12-3 or TRBV12-4 with TRBJ1-2; D uncertain. Between the trimmed V and J ends, which lost 8 bases and 8 bases, there was a span of 12 bases. The CDR3 runs to 11 residues.

This clonotype was counted between two and nine times. The chain combines TRBV5-1 with TRBJ1-2; unclear D gene. The V gene's germline CDR1 is SGHRS and CDR2 YFSETQ. V was clipped by 5 bases and J by 1 base, with 6 bases between them. This CDR3 is built from 12 residues. The CDR3 sequence: CASSKDNYGYTF. The CDR3 nucleotides read TGCGCCAGCAGTAAAGATAACTATGGCTACACCTTC.

In this sample, this clonotype turned up many times. The chain recombines TRBV7-2 with TRBJ2-5, with unresolved D. The V end lost 1 base, the J end lost 5 bases, and 11 bases lay between the germline ends. Germline lookup yields CDR1 SGHTA and CDR2 FQGNSA. This CDR3 is built from 14 residues. The DNA for the CDR3 is TGTGCCAGCAGCTTAGTAACGCGGTTGGAGACCCAGTACTTC. Amino acids: CASSLVTRLETQYF.

Only a few counts were recorded for this clonotype. DNA for the CDR3: TGTGCCAGCAGCCACCTCAGGGACAGGGGAACAGATACGCAGTATTTT. Translating it yields CASSHLRDRGTDTQYF. The chain carries TRBV7-9 and TRBJ2-3; 10 positions match TRBD1. The CDR3 has 16 residues. V gave up 5 bases and J gave up 3 bases; unmatched junction bases: 8. CDR1 is SEHNR and CDR2 is FQNEAQ in the germline V gene (reference sequence). Based on the CDR3 plus reference TRBV7-9 and TRBJ2-3, the full variable domain is DTGVSQNPRHKITKRGQNVTFRCDPISEHNRLYWYRQTLGQGPEFLTYFQNEAQLEKSRLLSDRFSAERPKGSFSTLEIQRTEQGDSAMYLCASSHLRDRGTDTQYFGPGTRLTVL.

This clonotype was seen a few times. The V gene is TRBV20-1, the J gene TRBJ2-1, with D tentatively TRBD1 (6 bases). The CDR3 is 14 amino acids. The V gene lost 2 bases and the J gene lost 7 bases, with 15 bases spanning the gap. The V gene's germline CDR1 is DFQATT and CDR2 SNEGSKA (reference sequence). The CDR3 here is CSARSQTGRNEQFF. CDR3 bases: TGCAGTGCTAGATCCCAGACAGGAAGGAATGAGCAGTTCTTC.

The chain employs TRBV7-9 and TRBJ2-3; the D gene is possibly TRBD2 (5 bases). The CDR3 contains 16 residues. V was cut by 7 bases and J by 5 bases, with 22 bases left in between. Germline assignment: CDR1 SEHNR and CDR2 FQNEAQ (reference sequence). The CDR3 here is CASTFPQRAQQDTQYF. The CDR3 nucleotides are TGTGCCAGCACCTTCCCCCAGAGGGCCCAGCAAGATACGCAGTATTTT. Looking up the rest from reference TRBV7-9 and TRBJ2-3 gives the full variable domain: DTGVSQNPRHKITKRGQNVTFRCDPISEHNRLYWYRQTLGQGPEFLTYFQNEAQLEKSRLLSDRFSAERPKGSFSTLEIQRTEQGDSAMYLCASTFPQRAQQDTQYFGPGTRLTVL.

This clonotype appeared many times. The V and J genes are TRBV20-1 and TRBJ2-1, with unresolved D. V lost 3 bases, J lost 3 bases, and 15 bases lay in between. CDR1 DFQATT and CDR2 SNEGSKA come from the germline V gene (reference sequence). This CDR3 is 15 amino acids long. The DNA of the CDR3 is TGCAGTGCTAGGTTCCAGCCATCCGTCTACAATGAGCAGTTCTTC. It yields the protein CSARFQPSVYNEQFF.

The chain recombines TRBV5-1 with TRBJ2-3; D possibly matches TRBD1 or TRBD2 (5 bases each). Trimming took 0 bases from V and 4 from J, leaving 12 bases between them. Germline CDR1 SGHRS, CDR2 YFSETQ. This CDR3 has 15 amino acids. CDR3 sequence reads: CASSLDGGRPDTQYF. The DNA of the CDR3 is TGCGCCAGCAGCTTGGATGGGGGAAGGCCAGATACGCAGTATTTT.